The T cell receptor beta chain under discussion was sequenced for a study of blood T cell dynamics during melanoma immunotherapy. As for time point: pre-treatment baseline. Patients had no prior systemic cancer treatment, immunosuppressants or other active cancers. Of note for this clone: Its target is not known.

Findings and limits, study-wide: PBMC repertoires of eventual disease-control patients split at W3 into clonality or diversity gains.

Data came from immunoSEQ multiplex PCR; TCRdb stores just in-frame clones and leaves some out. This table has several thousand clones, 70% to 85% appearing once. Germline V gene sequence: CDR1 LGHNA, CDR2 YSLEER. Trimming removed 0 bases from V and 8 bases from J; junction bases left unmatched: 8. The CDR3 contains 16 residues. The TCR originated in a human donor with melanoma. The rearrangement joins TRBV4-3 to TRBJ2-3; 10 positions match TRBD2. Specimen: blood, collected from a patient treated with checkpoint blockade. The CDR3 nucleotides read TGCGCCAGCAGCCAAGAGCGAACTAGCGGGATTGGTACGCAGTATTTT. Amino acids: CASSQERTSGIGTQYF.